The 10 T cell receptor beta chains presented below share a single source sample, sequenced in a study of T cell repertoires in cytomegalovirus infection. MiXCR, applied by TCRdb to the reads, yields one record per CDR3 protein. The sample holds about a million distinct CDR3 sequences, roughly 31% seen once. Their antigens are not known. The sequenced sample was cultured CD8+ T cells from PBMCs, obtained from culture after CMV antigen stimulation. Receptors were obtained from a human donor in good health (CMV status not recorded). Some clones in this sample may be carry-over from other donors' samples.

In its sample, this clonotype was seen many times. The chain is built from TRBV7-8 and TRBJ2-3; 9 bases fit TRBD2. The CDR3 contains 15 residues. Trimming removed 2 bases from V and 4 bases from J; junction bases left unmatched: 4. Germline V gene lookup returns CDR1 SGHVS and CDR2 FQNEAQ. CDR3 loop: CASSLSLAGADTQYF. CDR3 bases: TGTGCCAGCAGCTTATCATTAGCGGGGGCAGATACGCAGTATTTT.

The CDR3 nucleotides read TGTGCCAGTAGTATAGCCCCAAATTACAATGAGCAGTTCTTC. This encodes CASSIAPNYNEQFF. The chain uses TRBV19 and TRBJ2-1; D uncertain. V lost 1 base and J lost 4, with 8 bases in between. The CDR3 is 14 amino acids. Per germline, CDR1 LNHDA and CDR2 SQIVND (reference sequence).

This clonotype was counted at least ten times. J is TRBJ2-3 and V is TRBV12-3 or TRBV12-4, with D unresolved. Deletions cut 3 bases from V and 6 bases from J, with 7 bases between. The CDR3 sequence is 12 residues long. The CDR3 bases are TGTGCCAGCAGTTTTACCTCGGATACGCAGTATTTT. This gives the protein CASSFTSDTQYF.

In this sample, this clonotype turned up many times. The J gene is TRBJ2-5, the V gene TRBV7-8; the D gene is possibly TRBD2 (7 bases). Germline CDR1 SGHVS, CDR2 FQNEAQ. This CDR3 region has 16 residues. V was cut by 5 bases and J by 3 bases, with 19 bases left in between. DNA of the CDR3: TGTGCCAGCAGCACGCCGGAGGGGGGGGCGGAAGAGACCCAGTACTTC. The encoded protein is CASSTPEGGAEETQYF.

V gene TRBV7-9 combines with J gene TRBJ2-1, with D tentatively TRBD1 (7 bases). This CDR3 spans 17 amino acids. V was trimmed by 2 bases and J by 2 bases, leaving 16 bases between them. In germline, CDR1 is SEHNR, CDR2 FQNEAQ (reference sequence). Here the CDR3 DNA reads TGTGCCAGCAGCTTACCGATTCAGGGGGGCACCTACAATGAGCAGTTCTTC. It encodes CASSLPIQGGTYNEQFF.

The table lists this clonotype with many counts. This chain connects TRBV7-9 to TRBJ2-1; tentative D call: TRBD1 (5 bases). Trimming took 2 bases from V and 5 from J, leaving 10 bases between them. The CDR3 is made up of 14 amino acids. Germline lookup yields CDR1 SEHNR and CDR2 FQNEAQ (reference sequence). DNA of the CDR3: TGTGCCAGCAGCTTAAGGTCAGGGAACAATGAGCAGTTCTTC. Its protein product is CASSLRSGNNEQFF.

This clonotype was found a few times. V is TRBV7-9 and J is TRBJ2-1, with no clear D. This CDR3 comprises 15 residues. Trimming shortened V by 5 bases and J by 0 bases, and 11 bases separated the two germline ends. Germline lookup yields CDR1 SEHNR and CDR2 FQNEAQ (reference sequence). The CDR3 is CASSIRSSSYNEQFF. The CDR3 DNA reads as TGTGCCAGCAGCATCCGGAGTAGCTCCTACAATGAGCAGTTCTTC.

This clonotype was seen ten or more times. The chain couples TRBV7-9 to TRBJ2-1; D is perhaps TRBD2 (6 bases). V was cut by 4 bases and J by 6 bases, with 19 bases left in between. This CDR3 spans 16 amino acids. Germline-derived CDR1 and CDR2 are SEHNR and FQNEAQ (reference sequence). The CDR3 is CASSSSEGRHSNEQFF. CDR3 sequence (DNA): TGTGCCAGCAGCTCCTCGGAGGGGCGCCATTCCAATGAGCAGTTCTTC.

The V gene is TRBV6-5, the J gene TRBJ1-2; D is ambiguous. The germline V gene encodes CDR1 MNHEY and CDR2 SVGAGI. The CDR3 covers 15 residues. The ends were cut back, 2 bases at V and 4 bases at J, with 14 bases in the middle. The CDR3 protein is CASSYLLGGSYGYTF. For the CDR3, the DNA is TGTGCCAGCAGTTACCTACTCGGCGGGTCCTATGGCTACACCTTC.

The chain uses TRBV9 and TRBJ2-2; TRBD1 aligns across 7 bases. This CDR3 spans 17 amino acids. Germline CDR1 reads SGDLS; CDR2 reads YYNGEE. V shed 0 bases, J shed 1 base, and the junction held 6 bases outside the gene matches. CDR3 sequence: CASSVARQGMNTGELFF. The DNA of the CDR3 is TGTGCCAGCAGCGTAGCTCGACAGGGTATGAACACCGGGGAGCTGTTTTTT.